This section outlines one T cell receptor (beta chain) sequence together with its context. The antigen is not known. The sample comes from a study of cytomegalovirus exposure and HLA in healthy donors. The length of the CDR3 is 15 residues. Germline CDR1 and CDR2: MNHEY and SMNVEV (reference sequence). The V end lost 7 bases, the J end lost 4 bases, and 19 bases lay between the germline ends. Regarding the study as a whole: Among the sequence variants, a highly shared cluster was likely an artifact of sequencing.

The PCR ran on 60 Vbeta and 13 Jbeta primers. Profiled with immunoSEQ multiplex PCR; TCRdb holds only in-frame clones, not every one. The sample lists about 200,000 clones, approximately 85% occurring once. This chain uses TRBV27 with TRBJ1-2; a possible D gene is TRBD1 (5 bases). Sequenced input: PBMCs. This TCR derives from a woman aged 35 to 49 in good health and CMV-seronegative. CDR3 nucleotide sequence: TGTGCCAGCACCCAGCGGGGGAGTTTCCTCTATGGCTACACCTTC. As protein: CASTQRGSFLYGYTF.